This T cell receptor beta chain was identified during a study of vaccination effects on CD4 cells after COVID-19. Across the study: A median of 72 days separated the second dose and sampling.

Sequencing in the ViraFEST assay came after antigen-specific CD4+ T cells had been expanded with viral peptide pools, which were used to stimulate PBMC. It was after more than nine days of culture that CD4+ T cells were isolated. Each participant was administered two doses of either the BNT162b2 or the mRNA-1273 vaccine. Vaccine recipients, nucleocapsid antibody negative, had no prior SARS-CoV-2 infection. Trimming pared 5 bases from V and 6 bases from J, leaving 10 bases between. CDR3 length equals 13 residues. Of note for this clone: Its antigen is unidentified.

Generated by immunoSEQ multiplex PCR, the TCRdb table keeps only in-frame clones and is missing some. The table has under 20,000 clones, 55% to 75% seen once; the top ten hold around 9%. Whole-study results and caveats: Nearly all vaccine-induced clones in healthy recipients recognized only SARS-CoV-2. Among infection- and vaccine-induced clones, marked clonal contraction occurred late after vaccination.

The clonotype was recovered from a human donor who received a COVID-19 vaccine. The rearrangement joins TRBV12-3 or TRBV12-4 to TRBJ2-2; D is unresolved. Source: CD4+ T cells from PBMCs cultured with SARS-CoV-2 spike peptides, taken after COVID-19 vaccination. The CDR3 sequence is CASSPRRPGELFF. CDR3 nucleotide sequence: TGTGCCAGCAGTCCCCGACGGCCCGGGGAGCTGTTTTTT.